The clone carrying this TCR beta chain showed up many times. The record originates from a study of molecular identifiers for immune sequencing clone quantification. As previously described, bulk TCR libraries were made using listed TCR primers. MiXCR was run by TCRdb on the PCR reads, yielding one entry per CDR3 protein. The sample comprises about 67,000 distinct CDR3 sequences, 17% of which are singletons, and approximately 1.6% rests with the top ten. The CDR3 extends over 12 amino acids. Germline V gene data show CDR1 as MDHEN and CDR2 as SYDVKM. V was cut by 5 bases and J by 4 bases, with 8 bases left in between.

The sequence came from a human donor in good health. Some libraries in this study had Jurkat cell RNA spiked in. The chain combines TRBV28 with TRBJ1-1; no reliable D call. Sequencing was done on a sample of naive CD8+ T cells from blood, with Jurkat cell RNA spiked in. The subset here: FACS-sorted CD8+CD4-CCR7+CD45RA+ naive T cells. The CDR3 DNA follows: TGTGCCAGCAGTAGGCTGGTCACTGAAGCTTTCTTT. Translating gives CASSRLVTEAFF.